This is a list of T cell receptor beta chains from one sample in a study of cytomegalovirus exposure and HLA in healthy donors. Repertoires were generated with immunoSEQ multiplex PCR, while TCRdb's copy carries only in-frame clones and drops some. The data hold around 120,000 clones, with 86% observed a single time. The source material was PBMCs. These receptor sequences come from a man between 18 and 35 years old in good health and CMV-seronegative. CDR3s include the opening cysteine and the closing phenylalanine or tryptophan. Fields, in order: J gene, D gene, clone size, CDR3 length, V gene, CDR3 DNA, CDR3 protein. D genes are given only for firm matches. The size field is filled for only some rows; it gives once, few, many or a size class.

J gene: TRBJ1-2; D gene: TRBD1; clone size: .; CDR3 length: 15; V gene: TRBV7-9; CDR3 DNA: TGTGCCAGCAGACCTGGGACAGGGAGTCCCTATGGCTACACCTTC; CDR3 protein: CASRPGTGSPYGYTF
J gene: TRBJ2-3; D gene: TRBD2; clone size: .; CDR3 length: 16; V gene: TRBV30; CDR3 DNA: TGTGCCTGGAGTGGAGCTAGCGGGGGGCCCACCCATACGCAGTATTTT; CDR3 protein: CAWSGASGGPTHTQYF
J gene: TRBJ1-1; D gene: TRBD1; clone size: .; CDR3 length: 17; V gene: TRBV4-2; CDR3 DNA: TGTGCCAGCAGCCAATTCCCGACAGGGGGTGGGGGCACTGAAGCTTTCTTT; CDR3 protein: CASSQFPTGGGGTEAFF
J gene: TRBJ1-2; D gene: .; clone size: few; CDR3 length: 11; V gene: TRBV19; CDR3 DNA: TGTGCCAGTACTAGGGGGTTTGGCTACACCTTC; CDR3 protein: CASTRGFGYTF
J gene: TRBJ1-1; D gene: .; clone size: .; CDR3 length: 19; V gene: TRBV7-8; CDR3 DNA: TGTGCCAGCAGCTTAGATGGGCAGGGAAGGGTTGTACCATACGCTGAAGCTTTCTTT; CDR3 protein: CASSLDGQGRVVPYAEAFF
J gene: TRBJ1-4; D gene: TRBD1; clone size: once; CDR3 length: 15; V gene: TRBV6-6; CDR3 DNA: TGTGCCAGCAGTTACTCGGGACAGTTTAATGAAAAACTGTTTTTT; CDR3 protein: CASSYSGQFNEKLFF
J gene: TRBJ2-7; D gene: .; clone size: .; CDR3 length: 12; V gene: TRBV29-1; CDR3 DNA: TGCAGCGTTGGAGGAAGCTCCTACGAGCAGTACTTC; CDR3 protein: CSVGGSSYEQYF
J gene: TRBJ1-4; D gene: .; clone size: .; CDR3 length: 17; V gene: TRBV4-1; CDR3 DNA: TGCGCCAGCAGCCAAGAGGGCAGCCGATCAACTAATGAAAAACTGTTTTTT; CDR3 protein: CASSQEGSRSTNEKLFF
J gene: TRBJ1-2; D gene: .; clone size: .; CDR3 length: 13; V gene: TRBV9; CDR3 DNA: TGTGCCAGCAGCGACGGACAAGCCACGGGCTACACCTTC; CDR3 protein: CASSDGQATGYTF
J gene: TRBJ2-5; D gene: .; clone size: .; CDR3 length: 14; V gene: TRBV9; CDR3 DNA: TGTGCCAGCAGCGTAGGACTCTCTCAAGAGACCCAGTACTTC; CDR3 protein: CASSVGLSQETQYF
J gene: TRBJ1-5; D gene: TRBD1; clone size: .; CDR3 length: 15; V gene: TRBV6-6; CDR3 DNA: TGTGCCAGCAATACCGGGACAGGGGGTTTTCAGCCCCAGCATTTT; CDR3 protein: CASNTGTGGFQPQHF
J gene: TRBJ2-7; D gene: .; clone size: .; CDR3 length: 14; V gene: TRBV6-1; CDR3 DNA: TGTGCCAGCAGTGAAGCACCCAGGGCGTACGAGCAGTACTTC; CDR3 protein: CASSEAPRAYEQYF
J gene: TRBJ2-1; D gene: TRBD2; clone size: .; CDR3 length: 15; V gene: TRBV7-9; CDR3 DNA: TGTGCCAGCAGCTCGACTAGCAGCTCCTACAATGAGCAGTTCTTC; CDR3 protein: CASSSTSSSYNEQFF
J gene: TRBJ1-1; D gene: TRBD1; clone size: .; CDR3 length: 15; V gene: TRBV4-2; CDR3 DNA: TGTGCCAGCAGCCAAAAGGACAGGGGTAACACTGAAGCTTTCTTT; CDR3 protein: CASSQKDRGNTEAFF
J gene: TRBJ1-4; D gene: .; clone size: .; CDR3 length: 15; V gene: TRBV7-2; CDR3 DNA: TGTGCCAGCAGCCACGCGGGGCACCTTAATGAAAAACTGTTTTTT; CDR3 protein: CASSHAGHLNEKLFF
J gene: TRBJ2-5; D gene: TRBD1; clone size: .; CDR3 length: 15; V gene: TRBV6-5; CDR3 DNA: TGTGCCAGCAGTTACGGGGACAGGGACAAGGAGACCCAGTACTTC; CDR3 protein: CASSYGDRDKETQYF
J gene: TRBJ2-5; D gene: TRBD1; clone size: .; CDR3 length: 13; V gene: TRBV18; CDR3 DNA: TGTGCCAGCTCCCACAGGGGCTTCGAGACCCAGTACTTC; CDR3 protein: CASSHRGFETQYF
J gene: TRBJ1-2; D gene: .; clone size: few; CDR3 length: 15; V gene: TRBV2; CDR3 DNA: TGTGCCAGCAGTGAATCGAGGAGGTCGGACTATGGCTACACCTTC; CDR3 protein: CASSESRRSDYGYTF
J gene: TRBJ1-1; D gene: .; clone size: .; CDR3 length: 13; V gene: TRBV7-9; CDR3 DNA: TGTGCCAGCAGGGGGGGAGGGACGAATGAAGCTTTCTTT; CDR3 protein: CASRGGGTNEAFF
J gene: TRBJ1-2; D gene: .; clone size: .; CDR3 length: 15; V gene: TRBV19; CDR3 DNA: TGTGCCAGTAGTATAATGTGGGGGGATGGCTATGGCTACACCTTC; CDR3 protein: CASSIMWGDGYGYTF
J gene: TRBJ2-2; D gene: TRBD2; clone size: .; CDR3 length: 16; V gene: TRBV5-1; CDR3 DNA: TGCGCCAGCAGCCCGCGGGCTAGCGGAAACACCGGGGAGCTGTTTTTT; CDR3 protein: CASSPRASGNTGELFF
J gene: TRBJ1-5; D gene: TRBD1; clone size: .; CDR3 length: 14; V gene: TRBV6-1; CDR3 DNA: TGTGCCAGCAGCTTCGACAGGGTTGGGCAGCCCCAGCATTTT; CDR3 protein: CASSFDRVGQPQHF
J gene: TRBJ2-2; D gene: .; clone size: .; CDR3 length: 15; V gene: TRBV2; CDR3 DNA: TGTGCCAGCAACCACGGGGACATTCACACCGGGGAGCTGTTTTTT; CDR3 protein: CASNHGDIHTGELFF
J gene: TRBJ2-5; D gene: .; clone size: .; CDR3 length: 12; V gene: TRBV6-5; CDR3 DNA: TGTGCCAGCAGTTACGTCGGGGAGACCCAGTACTTC; CDR3 protein: CASSYVGETQYF
J gene: TRBJ1-2; D gene: .; clone size: .; CDR3 length: 14; V gene: TRBV27; CDR3 DNA: TGTGCCAGCAGTCCCCAGACAGGCTTCTATGGCTACACCTTC; CDR3 protein: CASSPQTGFYGYTF
J gene: TRBJ1-1; D gene: .; clone size: once; CDR3 length: 15; V gene: TRBV25-1; CDR3 DNA: TGTGCCAGCTCAGAGACAGGCATTATGAACACTGAAGCTTTCTTT; CDR3 protein: CASSETGIMNTEAFF
J gene: TRBJ1-2; D gene: .; clone size: .; CDR3 length: 11; V gene: TRBV30; CDR3 DNA: TGTGCCTGGACCAGGGTGTCTGGCTACACCTTC; CDR3 protein: CAWTRVSGYTF
J gene: TRBJ2-6; D gene: .; clone size: medium-sized; CDR3 length: 15; V gene: TRBV6-4; CDR3 DNA: TGTGCCAGCAGTGACACTAGCTCTGGGGCCAACGTCCTGACTTTC; CDR3 protein: CASSDTSSGANVLTF
J gene: TRBJ2-5; D gene: TRBD2; clone size: once; CDR3 length: 15; V gene: TRBV9; CDR3 DNA: TGTGCCAGCAGCGTAGGGGGAGGGCCACAAGAGACCCAGTACTTC; CDR3 protein: CASSVGGGPQETQYF
J gene: TRBJ2-7; D gene: TRBD1; clone size: once; CDR3 length: 15; V gene: TRBV18; CDR3 DNA: TGTGCCAGCTCACCGGACAGGGCCATCTCCTACGAGCAGTACTTC; CDR3 protein: CASSPDRAISYEQYF
J gene: TRBJ2-7; D gene: .; clone size: .; CDR3 length: 18; V gene: TRBV30; CDR3 DNA: TGTGCCTGGAGTGTACGGGGGGTGGGGGACATATCAATTTACGAGCAGTACTTC; CDR3 protein: CAWSVRGVGDISIYEQYF
J gene: TRBJ2-1; D gene: TRBD1; clone size: .; CDR3 length: 15; V gene: TRBV27; CDR3 DNA: TGTGCCAGCAGTTTAGCCGGGACAGGCCTTGATGAGCAGTTCTTC; CDR3 protein: CASSLAGTGLDEQFF
J gene: TRBJ2-3; D gene: TRBD2; clone size: .; CDR3 length: 20; V gene: TRBV2; CDR3 DNA: TGTGCCAGCAGTGAACTCGTGGGCGGGAGGGTCCCAACTAGCACAGATACGCAGTATTTT; CDR3 protein: CASSELVGGRVPTSTDTQYF
J gene: TRBJ2-1; D gene: .; clone size: .; CDR3 length: 15; V gene: TRBV7-2; CDR3 DNA: TGTGCCAGCAGCCCCGAGGGACATACATACAATGAGCAGTTCTTC; CDR3 protein: CASSPEGHTYNEQFF
J gene: TRBJ1-1; D gene: .; clone size: few; CDR3 length: 11; V gene: TRBV12-5; CDR3 DNA: TGTGCTAGTGGTCCGAGCACTGAAGCTTTCTTT; CDR3 protein: CASGPSTEAFF
J gene: TRBJ2-7; D gene: TRBD1; clone size: few; CDR3 length: 14; V gene: TRBV5-1; CDR3 DNA: TGCGCCAGCAGCTCGGGACAGGGGGTTCGGGAGCAGTACTTC; CDR3 protein: CASSSGQGVREQYF
J gene: TRBJ2-1; D gene: TRBD1; clone size: few; CDR3 length: 20; V gene: TRBV5-1; CDR3 DNA: TGCGCCAGCAGCTTGAAGTTGGGGGGACAGGGAAATAGCTCCTACAATGAGCAGTTCTTC; CDR3 protein: CASSLKLGGQGNSSYNEQFF
J gene: TRBJ2-1; D gene: TRBD2; clone size: .; CDR3 length: 18; V gene: TRBV13; CDR3 DNA: TGTGCCAGCAGCACTAGAGGTATGACTAGCGGGAGGGTAAATGAGCAGTTCTTC; CDR3 protein: CASSTRGMTSGRVNEQFF
J gene: TRBJ2-2; D gene: .; clone size: .; CDR3 length: 15; V gene: TRBV5-1; CDR3 DNA: TGCGCCAGCAGCTTGGGGGCAGGGGTCACCGGGGAGCTGTTTTTT; CDR3 protein: CASSLGAGVTGELFF
J gene: TRBJ2-1; D gene: TRBD2; clone size: .; CDR3 length: 16; V gene: TRBV15; CDR3 DNA: TGTGCCACCAGCAGAGTTGGCGGGGGGGGATACAATGAGCAGTTCTTC; CDR3 protein: CATSRVGGGGYNEQFF
J gene: TRBJ1-1; D gene: TRBD1; clone size: .; CDR3 length: 13; V gene: TRBV2; CDR3 DNA: TGTGCCAGCAGTGATCAGGGGGGCACTGAAGCTTTCTTT; CDR3 protein: CASSDQGGTEAFF
J gene: TRBJ2-6; D gene: .; clone size: .; CDR3 length: 18; V gene: TRBV9; CDR3 DNA: TGTGCCAGCAGCGCACGGGTGGCCGTCAGCTCTGGGGCCAACGTCCTGACTTTC; CDR3 protein: CASSARVAVSSGANVLTF
J gene: TRBJ2-7; D gene: TRBD2; clone size: .; CDR3 length: 17; V gene: TRBV10-3; CDR3 DNA: TGTGCCATCAGTGAGTCGACTGGGGGGGTTAGTTCCTACGAGCAGTACTTC; CDR3 protein: CAISESTGGVSSYEQYF
J gene: TRBJ1-2; D gene: .; clone size: .; CDR3 length: 16; V gene: TRBV7-2; CDR3 DNA: TGTGCCAGCAGTCTCCAACCCGGCCAGCTTGTGGAGGGCTACACCTTC; CDR3 protein: CASSLQPGQLVEGYTF
J gene: TRBJ2-1; D gene: .; clone size: .; CDR3 length: 16; V gene: TRBV5-6; CDR3 DNA: TGTGCCAGCAGCTTGAGCAGGGAAAAGCTAGACAATGAGCAGTTCTTC; CDR3 protein: CASSLSREKLDNEQFF
J gene: TRBJ1-5; D gene: .; clone size: .; CDR3 length: 13; V gene: TRBV6-1; CDR3 DNA: TGTGCCAGCTCTGACATTGCGCATCAGCCCCAGCATTTT; CDR3 protein: CASSDIAHQPQHF
J gene: TRBJ2-2; D gene: .; clone size: .; CDR3 length: 14; V gene: TRBV5-1; CDR3 DNA: TGCGCCAGCTCGGAGGATGGCAACACCGGGGAGCTGTTTTTT; CDR3 protein: CASSEDGNTGELFF
J gene: TRBJ2-1; D gene: TRBD2; clone size: .; CDR3 length: 15; V gene: TRBV7-9; CDR3 DNA: TGTGCCAGCAGCGCACCGGGACTAGCGGGCAATGAGCAGTTCTTC; CDR3 protein: CASSAPGLAGNEQFF
J gene: TRBJ2-7; D gene: TRBD1; clone size: .; CDR3 length: 17; V gene: TRBV30; CDR3 DNA: TGTGCCTGGAGTGTACGCCGAGGTCCGGGACAGGGGAACGAGCAGTACTTC; CDR3 protein: CAWSVRRGPGQGNEQYF
J gene: TRBJ2-3; D gene: TRBD2; clone size: many; CDR3 length: 15; V gene: TRBV6-4; CDR3 DNA: TGTGCCAGCAGTGAAAGAGCGGGAGGCACAGATACGCAGTATTTT; CDR3 protein: CASSERAGGTDTQYF
J gene: TRBJ1-2; D gene: TRBD1; clone size: .; CDR3 length: 14; V gene: TRBV5-1; CDR3 DNA: TGCGCCAGCAGAACGGGACAGGGGTTATATGGCTACACCTTC; CDR3 protein: CASRTGQGLYGYTF
J gene: TRBJ2-2; D gene: TRBD2; clone size: .; CDR3 length: 18; V gene: TRBV27; CDR3 DNA: TGTGCCAGCAGTTCCAAAGGACTAGCGGGGGCCTATACCGGGGAGCTGTTTTTT; CDR3 protein: CASSSKGLAGAYTGELFF